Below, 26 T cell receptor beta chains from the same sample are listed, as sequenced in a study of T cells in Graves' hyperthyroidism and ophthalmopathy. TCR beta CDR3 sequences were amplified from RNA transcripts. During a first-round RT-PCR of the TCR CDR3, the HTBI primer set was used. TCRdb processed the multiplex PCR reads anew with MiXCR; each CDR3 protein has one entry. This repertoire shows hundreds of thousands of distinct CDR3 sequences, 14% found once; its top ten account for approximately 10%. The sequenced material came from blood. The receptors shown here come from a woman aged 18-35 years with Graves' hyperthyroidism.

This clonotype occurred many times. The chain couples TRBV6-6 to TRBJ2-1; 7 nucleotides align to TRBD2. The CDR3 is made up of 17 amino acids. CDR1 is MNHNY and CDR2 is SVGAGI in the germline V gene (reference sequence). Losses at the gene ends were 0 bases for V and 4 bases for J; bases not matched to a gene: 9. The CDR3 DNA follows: TGTGCCAGCAGTTACTCCTCCCTAGCGGCACCTTACAATGAGCAGTTCTTC. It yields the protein CASSYSSLAAPYNEQFF.

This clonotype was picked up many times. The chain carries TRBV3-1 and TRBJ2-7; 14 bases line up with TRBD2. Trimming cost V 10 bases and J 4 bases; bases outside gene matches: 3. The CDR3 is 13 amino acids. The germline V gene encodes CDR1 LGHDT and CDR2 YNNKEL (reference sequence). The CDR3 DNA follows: TGTGCCACGGGACTAGCGGGGGATTACGAGCAGTACTTC. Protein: CATGLAGDYEQYF.

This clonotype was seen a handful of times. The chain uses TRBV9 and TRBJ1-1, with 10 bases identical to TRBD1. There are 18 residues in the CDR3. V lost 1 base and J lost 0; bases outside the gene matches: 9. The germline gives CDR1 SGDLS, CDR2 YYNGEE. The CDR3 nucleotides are TGTGCCAGCAGCGTATACCGGGACAGGGGACAGATGAACACTGAAGCTTTCTTT. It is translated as CASSVYRDRGQMNTEAFF.

CDR3 protein: CASSRGHYSSYNSPLHF. The CDR3 coding sequence is TGTGCCAGCAGCCGAGGACACTATAGCTCCTATAATTCACCCCTCCACTTT. The V call is TRBV14, the J call TRBJ1-6, with D perhaps TRBD1 (5 bases). The CDR3 has 17 residues. V gave up 4 bases and J gave up 0 bases, with 13 bases separating them. The germline gives CDR1 SGHDN, CDR2 FVKESK.

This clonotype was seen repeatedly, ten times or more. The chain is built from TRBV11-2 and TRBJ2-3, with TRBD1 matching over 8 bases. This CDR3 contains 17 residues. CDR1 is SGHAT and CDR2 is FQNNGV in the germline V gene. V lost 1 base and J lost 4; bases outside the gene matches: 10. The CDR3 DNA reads TGTGCCAGCAGCTTAGCTCGATGGACAGGGATTCCAGATACGCAGTATTTT. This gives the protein CASSLARWTGIPDTQYF.

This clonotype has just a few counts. The CDR3 DNA reads TGTGCCATCAGTGAGACCATTAGCGGTAGCTCCTACAATGAGCAGTTCTTC. This codes for CAISETISGSSYNEQFF. The J gene is TRBJ2-1, the V gene TRBV10-3; tentative D call: TRBD2 (6 bases). The germline gives CDR1 ENHRY, CDR2 SYGVKD. The CDR3 covers 17 residues. V was pared by 2 bases and J by 0 bases, with 14 bases between.

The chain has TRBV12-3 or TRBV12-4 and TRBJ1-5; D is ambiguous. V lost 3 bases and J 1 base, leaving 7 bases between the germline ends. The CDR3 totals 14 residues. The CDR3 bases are TGTGCCAGCAGTTTGATGGTGAGCAATCAGCCCCAGCATTTT. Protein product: CASSLMVSNQPQHF.

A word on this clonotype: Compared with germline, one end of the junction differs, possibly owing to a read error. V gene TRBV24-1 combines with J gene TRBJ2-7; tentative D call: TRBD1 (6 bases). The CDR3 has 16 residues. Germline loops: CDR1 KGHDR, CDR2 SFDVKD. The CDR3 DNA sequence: TGTGCCACCAGTGATTTTTCGCTGACAGGTTCCTCCGAGCAGTACTTC. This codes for CATSDFSLTGSSEQYF.

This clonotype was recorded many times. The CDR3 reads CASSSGFYNEQFF. The CDR3 DNA is TGTGCCAGCAGCTCAGGGTTCTACAATGAGCAGTTCTTC. V and J are TRBV7-2 and TRBJ2-1; possible D gene TRBD1, 5 bases. The CDR3 length is 13 residues. From germline, CDR1 is SGHTA and CDR2 FQGNSA. With 4 bases removed from V and 3 bases from J, the gap between germline ends came to 7 bases. Together with reference TRBV7-2 and TRBJ2-1, the CDR3 gives the full variable domain: GAGVSQSPSNKVTEKGKDVELRCDPISGHTALYWYRQSLGQGLEFLIYFQGNSAPDKSGLPSDRFSAERTGGSVSTLTIQRTQQEDSAVYLCASSSGFYNEQFFGPGTRLTVL.

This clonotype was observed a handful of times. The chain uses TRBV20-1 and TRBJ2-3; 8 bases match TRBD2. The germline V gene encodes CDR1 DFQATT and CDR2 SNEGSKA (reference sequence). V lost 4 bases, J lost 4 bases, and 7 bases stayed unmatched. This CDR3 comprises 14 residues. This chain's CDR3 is CSATGSGSADTQYF. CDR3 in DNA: TGCAGTGCTACGGGCAGCGGGAGTGCAGATACGCAGTATTTT.

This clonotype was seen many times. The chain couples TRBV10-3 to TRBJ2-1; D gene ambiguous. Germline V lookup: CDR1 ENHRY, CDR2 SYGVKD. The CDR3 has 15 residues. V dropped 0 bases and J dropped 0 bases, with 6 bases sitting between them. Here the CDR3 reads CAISESSYSYNEQFF. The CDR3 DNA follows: TGTGCCATCAGTGAGTCTTCTTACTCCTACAATGAGCAGTTCTTC.

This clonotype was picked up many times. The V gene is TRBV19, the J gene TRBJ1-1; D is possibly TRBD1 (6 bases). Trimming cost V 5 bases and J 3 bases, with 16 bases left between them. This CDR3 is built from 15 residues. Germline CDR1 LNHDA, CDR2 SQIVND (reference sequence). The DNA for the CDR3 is TGTGCCAGTAGTCAGCGGGGGGCAGCGGACACTGAAGCTTTCTTT. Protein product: CASSQRGAADTEAFF.

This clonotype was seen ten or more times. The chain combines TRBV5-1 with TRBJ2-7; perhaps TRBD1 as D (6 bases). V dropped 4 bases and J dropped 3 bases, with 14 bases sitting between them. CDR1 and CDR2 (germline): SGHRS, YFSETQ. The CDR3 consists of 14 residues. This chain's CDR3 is CASSPPGHFYEQYF. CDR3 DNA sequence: TGCGCCAGCAGCCCCCCGGGACACTTCTACGAGCAGTACTTC.

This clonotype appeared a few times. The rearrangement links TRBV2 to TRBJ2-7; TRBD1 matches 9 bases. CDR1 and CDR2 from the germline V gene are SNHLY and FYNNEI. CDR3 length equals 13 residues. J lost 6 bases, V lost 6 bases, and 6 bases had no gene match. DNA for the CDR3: TGTGCCAGCAGGGGACAGGGAGCTCCCGAGCAGTACTTC. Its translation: CASRGQGAPEQYF.

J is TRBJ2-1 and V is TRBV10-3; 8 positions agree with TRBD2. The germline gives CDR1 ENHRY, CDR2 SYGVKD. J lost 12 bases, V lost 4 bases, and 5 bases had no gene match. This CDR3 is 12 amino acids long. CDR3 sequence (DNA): TGTGCCATCAGTGGTAGCGGGGCCTCGCAGTTCTTC. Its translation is CAISGSGASQFF.

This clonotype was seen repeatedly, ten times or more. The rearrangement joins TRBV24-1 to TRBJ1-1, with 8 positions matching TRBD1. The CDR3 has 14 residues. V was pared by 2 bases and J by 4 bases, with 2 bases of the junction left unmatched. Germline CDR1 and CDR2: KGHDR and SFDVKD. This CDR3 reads CATSDSDRGTEAFF. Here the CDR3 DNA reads TGTGCCACCAGTGATTCTGACAGGGGCACTGAAGCTTTCTTT.

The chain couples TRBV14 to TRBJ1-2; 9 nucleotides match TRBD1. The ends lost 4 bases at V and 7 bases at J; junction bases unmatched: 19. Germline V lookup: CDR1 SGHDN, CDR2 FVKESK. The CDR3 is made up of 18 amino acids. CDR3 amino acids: CASSPASGTGFTLGGYTF. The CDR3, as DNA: TGTGCCAGCAGCCCTGCTTCCGGGACAGGGTTCACGCTGGGTGGCTACACCTTC.

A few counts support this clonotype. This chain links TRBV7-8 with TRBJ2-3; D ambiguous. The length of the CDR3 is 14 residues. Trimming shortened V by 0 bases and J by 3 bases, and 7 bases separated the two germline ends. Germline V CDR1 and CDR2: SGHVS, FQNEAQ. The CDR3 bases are TGTGCCAGCAGCTTAGCGCGGCCTACAGATACGCAGTATTTT. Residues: CASSLARPTDTQYF.

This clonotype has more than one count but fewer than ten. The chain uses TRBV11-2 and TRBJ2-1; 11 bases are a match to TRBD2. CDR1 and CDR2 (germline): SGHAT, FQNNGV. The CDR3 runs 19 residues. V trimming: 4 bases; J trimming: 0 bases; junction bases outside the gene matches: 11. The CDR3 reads CASSSLGGTSGDSYNEQFF. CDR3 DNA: TGTGCCAGCAGCTCCCTCGGGGGGACTAGCGGAGACTCCTACAATGAGCAGTTCTTC.

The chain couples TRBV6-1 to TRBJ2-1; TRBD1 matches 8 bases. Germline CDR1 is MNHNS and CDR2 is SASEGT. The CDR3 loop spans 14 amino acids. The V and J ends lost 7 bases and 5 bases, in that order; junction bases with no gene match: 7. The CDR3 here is CASKTRGQDNEQFF. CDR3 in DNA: TGTGCCAGCAAAACGAGGGGACAGGACAATGAGCAGTTCTTC.

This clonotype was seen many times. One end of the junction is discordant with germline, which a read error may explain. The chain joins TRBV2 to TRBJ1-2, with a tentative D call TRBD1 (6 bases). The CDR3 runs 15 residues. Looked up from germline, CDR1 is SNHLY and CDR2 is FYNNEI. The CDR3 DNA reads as TGTGCCAGCAGAGAAGCGACAGGCCCAAACTATGGCTACACCTTC. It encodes CASREATGPNYGYTF.

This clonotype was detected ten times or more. In nucleotides, the CDR3 is TGTGCCAGCAGTTCTAGCCCCTCCTACAATGAGCAGTTCTTC. Its protein is CASSSSPSYNEQFF. The V and J genes are TRBV7-9 and TRBJ2-1; weak D call: TRBD2 (5 bases). CDR1 SEHNR and CDR2 FQNEAQ come from the germline V gene (reference sequence). Trimming pared 6 bases from V and 0 bases from J, leaving 9 bases between. The CDR3 consists of 14 residues.

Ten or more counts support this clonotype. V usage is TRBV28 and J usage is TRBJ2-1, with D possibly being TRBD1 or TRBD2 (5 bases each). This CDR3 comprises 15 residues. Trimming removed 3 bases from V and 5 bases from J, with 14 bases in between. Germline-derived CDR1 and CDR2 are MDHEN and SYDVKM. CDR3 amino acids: CASSLIPGTDNEQFF. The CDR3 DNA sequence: TGTGCCAGCAGTTTGATCCCCGGGACCGACAATGAGCAGTTCTTC.

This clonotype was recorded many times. CDR3 region: CASSVSDSGEQYF. Written as DNA, the CDR3 is TGTGCCAGCAGCGTATCCGACAGCGGGGAGCAGTACTTC. This chain uses TRBV9 with TRBJ2-7; the D gene is possibly TRBD2 (6 bases). The germline gives CDR1 SGDLS, CDR2 YYNGEE. This CDR3 is 13 amino acids long. The V end was cut by 1 base, the J end by 7 bases, with 12 bases between.

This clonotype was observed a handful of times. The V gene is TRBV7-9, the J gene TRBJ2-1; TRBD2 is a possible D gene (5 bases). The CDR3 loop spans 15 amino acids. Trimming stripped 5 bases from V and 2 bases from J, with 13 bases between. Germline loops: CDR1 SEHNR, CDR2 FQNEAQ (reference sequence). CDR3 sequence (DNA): TGTGCCAGCAGCCCATACGGGGAAGCCTACAATGAGCAGTTCTTC. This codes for CASSPYGEAYNEQFF.

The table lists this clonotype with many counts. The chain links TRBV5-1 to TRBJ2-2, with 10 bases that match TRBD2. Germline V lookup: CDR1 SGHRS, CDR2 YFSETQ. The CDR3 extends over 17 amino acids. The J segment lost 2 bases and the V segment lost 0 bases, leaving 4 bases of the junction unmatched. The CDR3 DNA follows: TGCGCCAGCAGCTTGGGGGGGACTAGCGCCAACACCGGGGAGCTGTTTTTT. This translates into CASSLGGTSANTGELFF.